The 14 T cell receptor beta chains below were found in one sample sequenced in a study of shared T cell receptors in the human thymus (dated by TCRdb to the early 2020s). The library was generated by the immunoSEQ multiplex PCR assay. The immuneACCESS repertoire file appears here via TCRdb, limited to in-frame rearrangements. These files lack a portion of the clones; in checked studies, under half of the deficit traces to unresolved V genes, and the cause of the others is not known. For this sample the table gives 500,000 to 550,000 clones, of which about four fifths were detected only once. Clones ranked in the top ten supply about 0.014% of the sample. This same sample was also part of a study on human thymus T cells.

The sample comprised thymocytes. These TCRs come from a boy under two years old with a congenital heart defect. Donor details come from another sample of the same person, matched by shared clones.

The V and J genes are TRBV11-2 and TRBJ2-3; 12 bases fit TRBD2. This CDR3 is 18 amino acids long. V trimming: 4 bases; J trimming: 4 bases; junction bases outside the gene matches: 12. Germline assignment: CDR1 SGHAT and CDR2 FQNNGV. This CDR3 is CASSSQPASGRAPDTQYF. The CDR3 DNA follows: TGTGCCAGCAGCTCACAGCCCGCTAGCGGGAGGGCCCCAGATACGCAGTATTTT.

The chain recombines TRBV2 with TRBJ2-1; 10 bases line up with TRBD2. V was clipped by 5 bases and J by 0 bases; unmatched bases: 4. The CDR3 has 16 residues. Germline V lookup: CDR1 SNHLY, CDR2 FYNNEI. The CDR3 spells CASSSPSGSSYNEQFF. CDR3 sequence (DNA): TGTGCCAGCAGTAGTCCTAGCGGGAGCTCCTACAATGAGCAGTTCTTC.

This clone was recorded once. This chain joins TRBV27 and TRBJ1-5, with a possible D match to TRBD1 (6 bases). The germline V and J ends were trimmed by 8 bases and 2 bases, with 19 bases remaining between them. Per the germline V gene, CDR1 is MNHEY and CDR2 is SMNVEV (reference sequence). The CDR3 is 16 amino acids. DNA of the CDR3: TGTGCCAGCTCTAGGAGGGGGAGGGGAGGCAATCAGCCCCAGCATTTT. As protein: CASSRRGRGGNQPQHF.

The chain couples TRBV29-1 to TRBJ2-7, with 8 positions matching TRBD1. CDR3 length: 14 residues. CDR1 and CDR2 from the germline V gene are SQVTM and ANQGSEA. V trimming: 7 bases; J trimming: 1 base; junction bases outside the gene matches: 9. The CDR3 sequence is CSATGGRISYEQYF. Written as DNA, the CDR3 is TGCAGCGCCACAGGGGGACGAATTTCCTACGAGCAGTACTTC.

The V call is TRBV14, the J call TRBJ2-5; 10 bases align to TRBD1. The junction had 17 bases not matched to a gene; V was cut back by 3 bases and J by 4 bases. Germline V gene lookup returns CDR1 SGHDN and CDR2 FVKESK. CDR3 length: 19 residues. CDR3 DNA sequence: TGTGCCAGCAGCCACCCTCCTGGACAGGGGGAGTCTCTGAGAGAGACCCAGTACTTC. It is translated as CASSHPPGQGESLRETQYF.

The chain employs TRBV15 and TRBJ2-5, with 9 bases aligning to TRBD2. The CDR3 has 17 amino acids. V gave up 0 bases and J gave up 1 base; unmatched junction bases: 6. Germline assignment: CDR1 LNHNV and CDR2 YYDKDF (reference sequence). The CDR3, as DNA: TGTGCCACCAGCAGAGACGGTACTAGCGGGCTCCAAGAGACCCAGTACTTC. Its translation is CATSRDGTSGLQETQYF. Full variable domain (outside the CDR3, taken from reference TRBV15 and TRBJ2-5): DAMVIQNPRYQVTQFGKPVTLSCSQTLNHNVMYWYQQKSSQAPKLLFHYYDKDFNNEADTPDNFQSRRPNTSFCFLDIRSPGLGDTAMYLCATSRDGTSGLQETQYFGPGTRLLVL.

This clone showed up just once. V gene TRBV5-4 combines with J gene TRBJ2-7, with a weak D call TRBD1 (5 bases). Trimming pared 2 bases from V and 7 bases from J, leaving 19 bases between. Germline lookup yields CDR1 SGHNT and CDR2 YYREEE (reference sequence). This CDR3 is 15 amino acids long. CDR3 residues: CASSLPVSEQVEQYF. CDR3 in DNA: TGTGCCAGCAGCTTACCGGTGAGCGAACAGGTGGAGCAGTACTTC.

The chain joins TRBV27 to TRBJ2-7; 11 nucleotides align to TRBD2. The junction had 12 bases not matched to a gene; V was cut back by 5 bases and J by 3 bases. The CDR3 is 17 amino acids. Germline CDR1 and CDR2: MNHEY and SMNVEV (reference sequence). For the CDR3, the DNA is TGTGCCAGCAGTCCGAGACTAGCGGGATTACCGGACTACGAGCAGTACTTC. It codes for CASSPRLAGLPDYEQYF.

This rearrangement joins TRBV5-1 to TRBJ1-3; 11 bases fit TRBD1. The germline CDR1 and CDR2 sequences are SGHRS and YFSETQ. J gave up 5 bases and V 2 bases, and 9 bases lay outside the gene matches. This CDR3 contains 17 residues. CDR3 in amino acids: CASSFSGTGGLRNTIYF. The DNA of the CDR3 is TGCGCCAGCAGCTTTTCCGGGACAGGGGGTTTGAGAAACACCATATATTTT.

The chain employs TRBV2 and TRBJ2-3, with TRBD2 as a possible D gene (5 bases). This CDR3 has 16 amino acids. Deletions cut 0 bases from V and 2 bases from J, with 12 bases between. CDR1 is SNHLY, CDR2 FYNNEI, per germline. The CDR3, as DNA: TGTGCCAGCAGTGAAGCGCTTCCGGGATCCACAGATACGCAGTATTTT. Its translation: CASSEALPGSTDTQYF.

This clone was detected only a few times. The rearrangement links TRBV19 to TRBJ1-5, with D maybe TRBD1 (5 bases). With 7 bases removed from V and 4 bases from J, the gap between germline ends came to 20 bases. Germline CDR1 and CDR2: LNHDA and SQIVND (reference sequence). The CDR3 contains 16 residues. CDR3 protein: CASTPSGGKGNQPQHF. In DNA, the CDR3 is TGTGCCAGTACTCCATCCGGGGGTAAGGGAAATCAGCCCCAGCATTTT.

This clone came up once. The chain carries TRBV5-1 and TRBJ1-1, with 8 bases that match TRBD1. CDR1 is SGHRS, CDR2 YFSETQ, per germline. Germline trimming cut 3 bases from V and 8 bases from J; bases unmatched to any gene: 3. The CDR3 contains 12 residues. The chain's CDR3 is CASSWRTGEAFF. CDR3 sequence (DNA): TGCGCCAGCAGCTGGAGGACAGGGGAAGCTTTCTTT.

The CDR3 coding sequence is TGCGCCAGCAGCCAAACCGGGGGGGCGGAGACCCAGTACTTC. Translating gives CASSQTGGAETQYF. The V and J genes are TRBV4-3 and TRBJ2-5, with TRBD2 matching over 8 bases. The trim removed 2 bases at V and 5 bases at J, leaving 4 bases unmatched. This CDR3 is built from 14 residues. CDR1 and CDR2 from the germline V gene are LGHNA and YSLEER.

The CDR3 DNA follows: TGTGCCAGCAGTTTAGGCGGGAGGGGTTACAATGAGCAGTTCTTC. Translated, it gives CASSLGGRGYNEQFF. The J gene is TRBJ2-1, the V gene TRBV28; TRBD2 aligns across 9 bases. This CDR3 has 15 residues. The V segment lost 2 bases and the J segment 4 bases; nucleotides outside the gene matches: 3. Germline CDR1 MDHEN, CDR2 SYDVKM.